What follows are 19 T cell receptor beta chains derived from one specimen sequenced in a study of memory CD4+ T cells and cytomegalovirus serostatus. The table came from immunoSEQ multiplex PCR; TCRdb's copy has only in-frame clones and leaves some out. In the table there are about 80,000 clones, less than 90% of which are singletons. The sort gate was single viable CD3+CD4+CD8-CD45RO+ cells for memory CD4+ T cells. The sequencing input was memory CD4+ T cells from blood. The source is an adult in good health and CMV-seronegative.

The chain has TRBV7-2 and TRBJ1-4, with a tentative D call TRBD1 (6 bases). CDR1 and CDR2 from the germline V gene are SGHTA and FQGNSA. The germline V and J ends were trimmed by 2 bases and 1 base, with 11 bases remaining between them. The CDR3 covers 16 residues. CDR3 DNA sequence: TGTGCCAGCAGCTTATGGGGGCGACGAACTAATGAAAAACTGTTTTTT. Residues: CASSLWGRRTNEKLFF.

The genes are TRBV10-3 and TRBJ2-1, with 11 nucleotides matching TRBD1. This CDR3 contains 15 residues. The V gene end was trimmed by 4 bases and the J gene end by 6 bases; junction bases not matched to a gene: 5. CDR1 is ENHRY, CDR2 SYGVKD, per germline. Here the CDR3 reads CAISARDRGTNEQFF. CDR3 nucleotides: TGTGCCATCAGTGCCCGGGACAGGGGGACCAATGAGCAGTTCTTC.

The chain combines TRBV7-9 with TRBJ2-3; a possible D gene is TRBD2 (6 bases). Trimming took off 10 bases at V and 4 bases at J, with 21 bases between the two ends. CDR3 size: 15 residues. Germline assignment: CDR1 SEHNR and CDR2 FQNEAQ (reference sequence). The CDR3 region is CATQGGKSGPDTQYF. For the CDR3, the DNA is TGTGCCACCCAAGGAGGGAAATCAGGGCCAGATACGCAGTATTTT.

V is TRBV5-1 and J is TRBJ1-1; D is possibly TRBD1 (6 bases). V was trimmed by 2 bases and J by 3 bases, leaving 17 bases between them. This CDR3 has 16 amino acids. Germline assignment: CDR1 SGHRS and CDR2 YFSETQ. The CDR3 spells CASSFHEGGDHTEAFF. DNA of the CDR3: TGCGCCAGCAGCTTCCACGAAGGGGGGGATCACACTGAAGCTTTCTTT.

The rearrangement joins TRBV6-6 to TRBJ2-1; D is undetermined. Trimming stripped 0 bases from V and 4 bases from J, with 10 bases between. This CDR3 contains 15 residues. Germline V gene lookup returns CDR1 MNHNY and CDR2 SVGAGI (reference sequence). The CDR3 DNA reads TGTGCCAGCAGTTACTCGTCCGGAACTTACAATGAGCAGTTCTTC. Its protein product is CASSYSSGTYNEQFF.

The chain joins TRBV14 to TRBJ1-2; no firm D call. Trimming cost V 0 bases and J 4 bases, with 12 bases left between them. This CDR3 region has 15 residues. Germline V gives CDR1 SGHDN, CDR2 FVKESK. CDR3 sequence: CASSQDLRTGYGYTF. Written as DNA, the CDR3 is TGTGCCAGCAGCCAAGATCTGAGGACGGGCTATGGCTACACCTTC.

This chain joins TRBV4-3 and TRBJ1-2; possibly TRBD1 for D (5 bases). Germline V gene data show CDR1 as LGHNA and CDR2 as YSLEER. CDR3 length: 15 residues. V was clipped by 3 bases and J by 3 bases, with 14 bases between them. The CDR3 loop reads CASSHLGGGHYGYTF. In DNA, the CDR3 is TGCGCCAGCAGCCACCTGGGGGGGGGTCACTATGGCTACACCTTC.

The V gene is TRBV7-9, the J gene TRBJ2-1; D is unclear. Trimming removed 5 bases from V and 7 bases from J, with 6 bases in between. The CDR3 consists of 11 residues. The germline CDR1 and CDR2 sequences are SEHNR and FQNEAQ (reference sequence). CDR3 region: CASSPWNEQFF. The CDR3 bases are TGTGCCAGCAGCCCCTGGAATGAGCAGTTCTTC.

The chain uses TRBV19 and TRBJ2-5, with D tentatively TRBD1 (6 bases). This CDR3 spans 13 amino acids. The germline V gene has CDR1 LNHDA and CDR2 SQIVND (reference sequence). The germline V and J ends were trimmed by 5 bases and 5 bases, with 12 bases remaining between them. CDR3 nucleotide sequence: TGTGCCAGTAGTCCCGGACAGCGGGAGACCCAGTACTTC. It encodes CASSPGQRETQYF.

This clone appeared a few times. The chain joins TRBV11-3 to TRBJ2-3; weak D call: TRBD1 (6 bases). The germline V gene has CDR1 SGHNT and CDR2 YENEEA. V dropped 2 bases and J dropped 4 bases, with 13 bases sitting between them. The CDR3 sequence is 15 residues long. CDR3: CASSLFGQSADTQYF. Here the CDR3 DNA reads TGTGCCAGCAGCTTATTCGGACAGTCCGCAGATACGCAGTATTTT.

The gene calls are TRBV5-1 and TRBJ1-3; no definite D call. Trimming took off 0 bases at V and 4 bases at J, with 8 bases between the two ends. The CDR3 extends over 14 amino acids. The germline gives CDR1 SGHRS, CDR2 YFSETQ. The CDR3 DNA reads as TGCGCCAGCAGCTTGGGTACAGAAGGAAACACCATATATTTT. It encodes CASSLGTEGNTIYF.

V usage is TRBV25-1 and J usage is TRBJ1-1; TRBD1 is a possible D gene (5 bases). The V end was cut by 3 bases, the J end by 4 bases, with 12 bases between. Germline V gene data show CDR1 as MGHDK and CDR2 as SYGVNS. CDR3 length equals 14 residues. The CDR3 nucleotides read TGTGCCAGCAGTGACGAAGGGGTTGGCACTGAAGCTTTCTTT. It is translated as CASSDEGVGTEAFF.

The chain couples TRBV7-9 to TRBJ1-4, with D possibly TRBD1 on 6 matching bases. This CDR3 comprises 15 residues. From germline, CDR1 is SEHNR and CDR2 FQNEAQ (reference sequence). The V end lost 1 base, the J end lost 0 bases, and 6 bases lay between the germline ends. DNA for the CDR3: TGTGCCAGCAGCTTAGGACAGGCAACTAATGAAAAACTGTTTTTT. Translation: CASSLGQATNEKLFF.

This sequence joins TRBV5-6 and TRBJ2-2; 7 nucleotides match TRBD2. With V trimmed by 3 bases and J by 6 bases, 8 bases remained unmatched. Germline V gene lookup returns CDR1 SGHDT and CDR2 YYEEEE. CDR3 length: 15 amino acids. The CDR3 protein is CASSYGRSLAGELFF. The CDR3 bases are TGTGCCAGCAGCTACGGGAGGTCTCTCGCCGGGGAGCTGTTTTTT. The entire variable domain, with the rest obtained from reference TRBV5-6 and TRBJ2-2, is as follows: DAGVTQSPTHLIKTRGQQVTLRCSPKSGHDTVSWYQQALGQGPQFIFQYYEEEERQRGNFPDRFSGHQFPNYSSELNVNALLLGDSALYLCASSYGRSLAGELFFGEGSRLTVL.

The chain combines TRBV7-2 with TRBJ1-1, with 8 bases matching TRBD1. The CDR3 runs to 14 residues. Germline loops: CDR1 SGHTA, CDR2 FQGNSA. Trimming took 3 bases from V and 8 from J; bases not matched to a gene: 8. CDR3 loop: CASSFRTRGPEAFF. DNA of the CDR3: TGTGCCAGCAGCTTCAGGACCAGGGGGCCCGAAGCTTTCTTT. The full variable domain, in which reference TRBV7-2 and TRBJ1-1 provide the parts outside the CDR3, is GAGVSQSPSNKVTEKGKDVELRCDPISGHTALYWYRQSLGQGLEFLIYFQGNSAPDKSGLPSDRFSAERTGGSVSTLTIQRTQQEDSAVYLCASSFRTRGPEAFFGQGTRLTVV.

The J gene is TRBJ2-3, the V gene TRBV4-2; no firm D call. CDR3 length: 16 amino acids. Germline lookup yields CDR1 LGHNA and CDR2 YNFKEQ. Trimming removed 1 base at V and 7 bases at J, with 18 bases between. Here the CDR3 reads CASSQGGLGVAYTQYF. The DNA for the CDR3 is TGTGCCAGCAGCCAAGGAGGTCTTGGAGTGGCGTATACGCAGTATTTT.

The J gene is TRBJ1-1, the V gene TRBV5-1, with D hard to call. This CDR3 has 15 amino acids. Germline loops: CDR1 SGHRS, CDR2 YFSETQ. Trimming left V 0 bases short and J 1 base short, with 10 bases between. The chain's CDR3 is CASSLEQQANTEAFF. CDR3 DNA sequence: TGCGCCAGCAGCTTGGAACAGCAAGCGAACACTGAAGCTTTCTTT.

The chain has TRBV6-1 and TRBJ1-6; D unclear. Germline V gene sequence: CDR1 MNHNS, CDR2 SASEGT. V lost 1 base and J lost 7, with 11 bases in between. The CDR3 has 15 residues. CDR3 sequence: CASSEVVGRNSPLHF. The CDR3, as DNA: TGTGCCAGCAGTGAAGTGGTTGGAAGAAATTCACCCCTCCACTTT.

This clone was observed a handful of times. V is TRBV30 and J is TRBJ1-1, with 9 bases that match TRBD1. Germline V lookup: CDR1 GTSNPN, CDR2 SVGIG (reference sequence). The V and J ends lost 4 bases and 4 bases, in that order; junction bases with no gene match: 4. The CDR3 length is 13 residues. The CDR3 region is CAWKQGAGTEAFF. CDR3 DNA: TGTGCCTGGAAACAGGGGGCGGGCACTGAAGCTTTCTTT.